This paragraph covers one T cell receptor (beta chain) sequence. The repertoire was sequenced with immunoSEQ multiplex PCR; TCRdb's copy has only in-frame clones and lacks some. Of about 69,000 clones in the sample, roughly 89% were seen once. The sample is drawn from a study of control samples from healthy donors and cancer patients. The V gene lost 1 base and the J gene lost 3 bases, with 7 bases spanning the gap. CDR3 length equals 13 residues. Germline V gives CDR1 SEHNR, CDR2 FQNEAQ (reference sequence). The V gene is TRBV7-9, the J gene TRBJ2-7; D is unresolved. This sequence was found in a man aged 55 to 70 with colorectal cancer. Sequencing input: PBMCs. CDR3 region: CASSLDPLYEQYF. CDR3 coding DNA: TGTGCCAGCAGCTTAGATCCCCTCTACGAGCAGTACTTC.